This T cell receptor beta chain was captured by sequencing in a study of shared clonotypes between healthy human individuals. The V gene end was trimmed by 3 bases and the J gene end by 5 bases; junction bases not matched to a gene: 8. The CDR3 covers 15 residues. Germline V gene data show CDR1 as SGHNT and CDR2 as YYREEE (reference sequence). Only in-frame clones appear in the TCRdb table, and some are missing; sequencing was by immunoSEQ multiplex PCR. Altogether millions of clones are present, over 85% being singletons, with the ten largest covering 0.39%. The sequenced material came from naive CD4+ T cells from PBMCs. Sample subset: CD45RA+ positively selected. This TCR was sampled from a man in his late teens or twenties in good health. Some clones in this sample may be carry-over from other donors' samples. The V and J genes are TRBV5-4 and TRBJ2-7; TRBD1 matches 10 bases. The DNA of the CDR3 is TGTGCCAGCAGCTCCCCCGGGACAGGGGTCCACGAGCAGTACTTC. Encoded protein: CASSSPGTGVHEQYF. Filled out from reference TRBV5-4 and TRBJ2-7, the complete variable domain reads ETGVTQSPTHLIKTRGQQVTLRCSSQSGHNTVSWYQQALGQGPQFIFQYYREEENGRGNFPPRFSGLQFPNYSSELNVNALELDDSALYLCASSSPGTGVHEQYFGPGTRLTVT.